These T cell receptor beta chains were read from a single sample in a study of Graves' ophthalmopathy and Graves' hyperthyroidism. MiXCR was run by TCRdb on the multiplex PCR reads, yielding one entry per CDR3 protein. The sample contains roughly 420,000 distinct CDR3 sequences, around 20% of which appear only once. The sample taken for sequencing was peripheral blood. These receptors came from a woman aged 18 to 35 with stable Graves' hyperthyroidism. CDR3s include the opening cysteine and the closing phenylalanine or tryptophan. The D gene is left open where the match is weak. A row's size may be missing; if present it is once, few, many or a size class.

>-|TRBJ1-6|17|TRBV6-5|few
TGTGCCAGCAGTTACAGTCAGGGAGGTTCCTATAATTCACCCCTCCACTTT
CASSYSQGGSYNSPLHF
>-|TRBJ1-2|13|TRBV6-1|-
TGTGCCAGCAAGAGAGGGGAACAGGCTGGCTACACCTTC
CASKRGEQAGYTF
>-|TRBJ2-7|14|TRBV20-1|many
TGCAGTGCCTCGAGAGGATCAAGCTCCTACGAGCAGTACTTC
CSASRGSSSYEQYF
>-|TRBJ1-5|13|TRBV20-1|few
TGCAGTGCTAGAGTGCGGGAGAATCAGCCCCAGCATTTT
CSARVRENQPQHF
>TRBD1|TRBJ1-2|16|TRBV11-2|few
TGTGCCAGCAGCCCGAGACCGGGACAGCGGTCGGGAGGCTACACCTTC
CASSPRPGQRSGGYTF
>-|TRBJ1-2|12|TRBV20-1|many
TGCAGTGTCGGTTTGGACAGTTATGGCTACACCTTC
CSVGLDSYGYTF
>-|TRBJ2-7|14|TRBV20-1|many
TGCAGTGCCCCCAACTCGGACAGCCTCTACGAGCAGTACTTC
CSAPNSDSLYEQYF
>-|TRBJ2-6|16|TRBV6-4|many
TGTGCCAGCACCGACAGGTCCAGCTCTGGGGCCAACGTCCTGACTTTC
CASTDRSSSGANVLTF
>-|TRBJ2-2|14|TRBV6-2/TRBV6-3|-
TGTGCCAGCACCGGGATCCCCAACACCGGGGAGCTGTTGTTT
CASTGIPNTGELLF
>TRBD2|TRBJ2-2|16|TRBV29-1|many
TGCAGCGTAAGGCCCCTAGCGGGGTTGAACACCGGGGAGCTGTTTTTT
CSVRPLAGLNTGELFF
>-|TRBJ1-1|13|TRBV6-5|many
TGTGCCAGCAGTTACAAAGGGGTCACTGAAGCTTTCTTT
CASSYKGVTEAFF
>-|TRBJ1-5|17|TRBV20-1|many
TGCAGTGCTAGAGCCCTGACAGAAGCTTATAGCAATCAGCCCCAGCATTTT
CSARALTEAYSNQPQHF
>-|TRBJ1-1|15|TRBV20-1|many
TGCAGTGCTAGAGCCTCCGGACCGATGAACACTGAAGCTTTCTTT
CSARASGPMNTEAFF
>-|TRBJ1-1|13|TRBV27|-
TGTGCCAGCAGTTTAAATCGTGCTTTTGAAGCTTTCTTT
CASSLNRAFEAFF
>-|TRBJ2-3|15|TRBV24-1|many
TGTGCCACCAGAGCCCGGACAGTAGGAAAAGATACGCAGTATTTT
CATRARTVGKDTQYF
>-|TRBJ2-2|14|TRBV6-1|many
TGTGCCAGCAGTGAAGGCAGAGCGAACGGGGAGCTGTTTTTT
CASSEGRANGELFF
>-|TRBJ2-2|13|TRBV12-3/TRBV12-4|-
TGTGCCAGCAGAGAGGGTGCGGGCGGGGAGCTGTTTTTT
CASREGAGGELFF
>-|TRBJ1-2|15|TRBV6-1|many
TGTGCCAGCAGGGGACGGGACACCAAGGGCTATGGCTACACCTTC
CASRGRDTKGYGYTF
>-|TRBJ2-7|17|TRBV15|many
TGTGCCACCAGCAGAGATCGTAGTAGACGGATCTCCTACGAGCAGTACTTC
CATSRDRSRRISYEQYF
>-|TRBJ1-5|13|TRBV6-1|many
TGTGCCAGCAGACCGGGGCCCCACCGGCCCCAGCATTTT
CASRPGPHRPQHF
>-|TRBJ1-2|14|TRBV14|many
TGTGCCAGCAGCCAAGACTCCGGGACCGTGGGCTACACCTTC
CASSQDSGTVGYTF
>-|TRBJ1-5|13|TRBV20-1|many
TGCAGTGCTAGCGGTCGCGGCAATCAGCCCCAGCATTTT
CSASGRGNQPQHF
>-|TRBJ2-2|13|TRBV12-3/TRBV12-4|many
TGTGCCAGCAGACACCCGAACACCGGGGAGCTGTTTTTT
CASRHPNTGELFF
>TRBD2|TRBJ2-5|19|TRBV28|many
TGTGCCAGCAGTTTAGGACTGCCCACTAGCGGGGAGTACCAAGAGACCCAGTACTTC
CASSLGLPTSGEYQETQYF
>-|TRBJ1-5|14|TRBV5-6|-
TGTGCCAGCAGCTTGGATGGGGGATCCCAGCCCCAGCATTTT
CASSLDGGSQPQHF
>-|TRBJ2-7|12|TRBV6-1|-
TGTGCCAGCAGACAAGACTCCTACGAGCAGTACTTC
CASRQDSYEQYF
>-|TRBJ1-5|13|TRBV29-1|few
TGCAGCGCCCTGTTGAGGGGCAATCAGCCCCAGCATTTT
CSALLRGNQPQHF
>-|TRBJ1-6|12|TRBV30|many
TGTGCCTGGAGTATCGGCCGGGTAAAGCTCCACTTT
CAWSIGRVKLHF
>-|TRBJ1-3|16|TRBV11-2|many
TGTGCCAGCAGCTTAGGATGGGGCAACTCTGGAAACACCATATATTTT
CASSLGWGNSGNTIYF
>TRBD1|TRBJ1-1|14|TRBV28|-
TGTGCCAGCAGGGTCGACAGGGATCATACTGAAGCTTTCTTT
CASRVDRDHTEAFF
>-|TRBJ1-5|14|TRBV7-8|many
TGTGCCAGCAGCTGGGGACTGGAGAATCAGCCCCAGCATTTT
CASSWGLENQPQHF
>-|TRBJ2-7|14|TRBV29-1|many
TGCAGCGTTCGAGCCGGGACACCCTACGGGGAGCAGTACTTC
CSVRAGTPYGEQYF
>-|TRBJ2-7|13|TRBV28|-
TGTGCCAGCACCTCCGGGACTCACTACGAGCAGTACTTC
CASTSGTHYEQYF
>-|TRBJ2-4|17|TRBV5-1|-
TGCGCCAGCAGCCGGGGGGACAGAAAACTAGCCAAAAACATTCAGTACTTC
CASSRGDRKLAKNIQYF
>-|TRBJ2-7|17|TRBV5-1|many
TGCGCCAGCAGCTCGGAGGTTGAGCGGAGGTCTTCCTACGAGCAGTACTTC
CASSSEVERRSSYEQYF
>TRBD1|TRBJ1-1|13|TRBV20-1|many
TGCAGAGGGACAGGGGGCAGGTACACTGAAGCTTTCTTT
CRGTGGRYTEAFF
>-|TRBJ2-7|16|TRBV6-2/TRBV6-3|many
TGTGCCAGCAGTCCCTGGGACGGTCTGTTTCTTGGCGAGCAGTACTTC
CASSPWDGLFLGEQYF
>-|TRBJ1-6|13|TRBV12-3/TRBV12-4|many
TGTGCCAGCAGTCCTGACCTGGGATCACCCCTCCACTTT
CASSPDLGSPLHF
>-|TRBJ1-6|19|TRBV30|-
TGTGCCTGGAGAGTTCCGGGACTCCGTACCCCCCTCCATAATTCACCCCTCCACTTT
CAWRVPGLRTPLHNSPLHF
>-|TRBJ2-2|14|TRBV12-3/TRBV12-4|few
TGTGCCAGCAGCCTCCGGAGGGAGACCGGGGAGCTGTTTTTT
CASSLRRETGELFF
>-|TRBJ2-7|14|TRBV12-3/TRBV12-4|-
TGTGCCAGCAGTCGGGGGACAGACGCCTACGAGCAGTACTTC
CASSRGTDAYEQYF
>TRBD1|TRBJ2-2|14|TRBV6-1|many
TGTGCCAGCAGAGTCACAGGGGTCACCGGGGAGCTGTTTTTT
CASRVTGVTGELFF